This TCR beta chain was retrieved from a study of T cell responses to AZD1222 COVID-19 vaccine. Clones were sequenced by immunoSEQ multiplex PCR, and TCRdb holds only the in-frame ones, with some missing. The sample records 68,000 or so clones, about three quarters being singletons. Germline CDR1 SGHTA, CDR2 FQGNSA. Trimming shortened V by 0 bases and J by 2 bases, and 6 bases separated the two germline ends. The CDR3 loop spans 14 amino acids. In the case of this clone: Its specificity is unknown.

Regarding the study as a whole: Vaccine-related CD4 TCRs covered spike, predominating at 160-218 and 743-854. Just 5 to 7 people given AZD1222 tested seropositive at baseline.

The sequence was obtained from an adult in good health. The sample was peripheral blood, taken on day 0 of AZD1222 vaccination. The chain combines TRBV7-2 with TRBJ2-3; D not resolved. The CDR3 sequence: CASSLAQITDTQYF. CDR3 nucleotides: TGTGCCAGCAGCTTAGCACAGATCACAGATACGCAGTATTTT.